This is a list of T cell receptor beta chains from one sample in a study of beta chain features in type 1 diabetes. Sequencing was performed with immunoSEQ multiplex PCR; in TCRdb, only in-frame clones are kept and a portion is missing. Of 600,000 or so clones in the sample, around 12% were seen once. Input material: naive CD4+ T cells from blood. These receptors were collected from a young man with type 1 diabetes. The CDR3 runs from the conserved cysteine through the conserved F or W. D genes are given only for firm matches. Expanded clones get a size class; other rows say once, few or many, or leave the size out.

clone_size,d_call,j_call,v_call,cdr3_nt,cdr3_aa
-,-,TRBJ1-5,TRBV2,TGTGCCAGCGGGGGTCAGCCCCAGCATTTT,CASGGQPQHF
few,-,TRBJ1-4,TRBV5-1,TGCGCCAGCAGCTTGGCCGACGTCGTGGGAGATGAAAAACTGTTTTTT,CASSLADVVGDEKLFF
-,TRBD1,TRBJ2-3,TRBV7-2,TGTGCCAGCAGCTTACGGACAGGGGCGTTCACAGATACGCAGTATTTT,CASSLRTGAFTDTQYF
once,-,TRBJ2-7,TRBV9,TGTGCCAGCAGCGTAGGGGGAGAGGTCTCCTACGAGCAGTACTTC,CASSVGGEVSYEQYF
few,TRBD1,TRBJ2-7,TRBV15,TGTGCCACCAGCAGACCGGGACAGGGGTCCTACGAGCAGTACTTC,CATSRPGQGSYEQYF
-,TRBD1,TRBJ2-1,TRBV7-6,TGTGCCAGCAGCCGCTCCCCAGGGGGATACAATGAGCAGTTCTTC,CASSRSPGGYNEQFF
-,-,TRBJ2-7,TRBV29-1,TGCAGCGTTGTGTGGACCGCCTCAGGGGAGCAGTACTTC,CSVVWTASGEQYF
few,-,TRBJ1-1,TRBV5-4,TGTGCCAGCAGCTTAATGGGGGAAGCTTTCTTT,CASSLMGEAFF
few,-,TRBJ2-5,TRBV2,TGTGCCAGCAAATACGCAGGGGAAGTGGGGGAGACCCAGTACTTC,CASKYAGEVGETQYF
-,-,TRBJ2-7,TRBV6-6,TGTGCCAGCAGTTACAAGGGTGGGGAATCCTACGAGCAGTACTTC,CASSYKGGESYEQYF